The entry below describes one T cell receptor (beta chain). This entry belongs to a study of CXCR3-negative and CXCR3-positive naive CD8 T cells. Germline assignment: CDR1 LNHDA and CDR2 SQIVND (reference sequence). The CDR3 spans 14 residues. Through 5' RACE with UMI labels, the TRB cDNA libraries were prepared. With the 5' RACE reads reprocessed, TCRdb shows one record per CDR3 protein and no DNA. This table lists thousands of distinct CDR3 sequences. The sample was naive CXCR3- CD8+ T cells from blood. Subset here: CD45RO-CCR7+CD27+CD95- naive CD8+ T cells lacking CXCR3 (TNR3-). The rearrangement joins TRBV19 to TRBJ2-7; TCRdb selects TRBD2, and the lack of DNA leaves this call unchecked. The sequence was collected from a human donor in good health. Some clones in this sample may be carry-over from other donors' samples. CDR3 region: CASSILVGANEQYF.